Below, one T cell receptor beta chain is given with its context. Its antigen is still unknown. TCRdb keeps only in-frame clones here, not all; method: immunoSEQ multiplex PCR. The sample yields 30,000 or so clones, less than 85% seen once. This specimen belongs to a study of vaccination effects on CD4 cells after COVID-19. Study outcomes and limitations: Convalescent patients were few in the study, and early post-infection timepoints were absent. Healthy vaccinees' vaccine-induced clones included only 1 of 255 that recognized common cold coronaviruses. Late post-vaccination samples showed marked contraction of infection- and vaccine-induced clones.

Scientists isolated CD4+ T cells after a roughly 10-day culture period ended. In the cultures, half the medium was exchanged for IL-2 medium on days 3 and 7. CDR1 SGHRS and CDR2 YFSETQ come from the germline V gene. The CDR3 loop spans 14 amino acids. Trimming at V came to 4 bases and at J to 3 bases, leaving 3 bases not matched to a gene. The input for sequencing was CD4+ T cells from PBMCs cultured without peptide, taken before COVID-19 vaccination. This clonotype originated in a human donor who received a COVID-19 vaccine. The V gene is TRBV5-1, the J gene TRBJ1-4, with TRBD1 matching over 7 bases. The CDR3 bases are TGCGCCAGCAGCCTCGGGACAGCTAATGAAAAACTGTTTTTT. Translating it yields CASSLGTANEKLFF.